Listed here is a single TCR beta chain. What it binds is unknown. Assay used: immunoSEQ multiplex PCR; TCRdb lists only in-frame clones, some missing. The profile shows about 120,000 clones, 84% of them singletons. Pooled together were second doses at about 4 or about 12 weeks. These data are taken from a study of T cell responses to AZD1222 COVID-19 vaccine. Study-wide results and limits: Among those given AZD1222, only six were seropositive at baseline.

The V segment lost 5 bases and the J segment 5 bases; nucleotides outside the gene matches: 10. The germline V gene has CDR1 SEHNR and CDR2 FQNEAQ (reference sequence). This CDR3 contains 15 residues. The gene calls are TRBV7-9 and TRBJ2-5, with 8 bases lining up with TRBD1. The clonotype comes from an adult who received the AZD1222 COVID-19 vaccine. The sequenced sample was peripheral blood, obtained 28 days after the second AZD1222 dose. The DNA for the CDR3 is TGTGCCAGCAGCGGGCACACAGGGGGAAGGGAGACCCAGTACTTC. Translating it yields CASSGHTGGRETQYF.